The 30 T cell receptor beta chains given below trace back to one sample, sequenced in a study of blood T cell repertoires in COVID-19. Profiled with immunoSEQ multiplex PCR; TCRdb holds only in-frame clones, not every one. The sample records about 290,000 clones, roughly 89% being singletons. Sequenced: peripheral blood. These receptors were obtained from a woman between 25 and 40 years old with COVID-19, enrolled during active disease.

The V call is TRBV5-6, the J call TRBJ1-5; unclear D gene. Trimming pared 4 bases from V and 5 bases from J, leaving 16 bases between. This CDR3 has 15 amino acids. Germline V gene data show CDR1 as SGHDT and CDR2 as YYEEEE. The CDR3 loop is CASSLGQEKDQPQHF. CDR3 DNA: TGTGCCAGCAGCCTCGGCCAGGAAAAGGATCAGCCCCAGCATTTT. The whole variable domain, filled in from reference TRBV5-6 and TRBJ1-5, reads DAGVTQSPTHLIKTRGQQVTLRCSPKSGHDTVSWYQQALGQGPQFIFQYYEEEERQRGNFPDRFSGHQFPNYSSELNVNALLLGDSALYLCASSLGQEKDQPQHFGDGTRLSIL.

This clone was seen just once. The J gene is TRBJ2-2, the V gene TRBV10-1, with 8 bases identical to TRBD1. Looked up from germline, CDR1 is WNHNN and CDR2 is SYGVQD (reference sequence). Trimming cost V 6 bases and J 6 bases; bases outside gene matches: 0. The CDR3 runs 12 residues. CDR3 sequence reads: CASRDRAGELFF. The CDR3 DNA sequence: TGCGCCAGCAGGGACAGGGCCGGGGAGCTGTTTTTT.

This sequence joins TRBV6-5 and TRBJ1-1; possible D gene TRBD1, 5 bases. V lost 2 bases, J lost 0 bases, and 10 bases lay in between. The CDR3 has 15 residues. Germline V CDR1 and CDR2: MNHEY, SVGAGI. The CDR3 nucleotides are TGTGCCAGCAGTTACGACAGAGCTATGAACACTGAAGCTTTCTTT. It codes for CASSYDRAMNTEAFF.

V and J are TRBV3-1 (or the pseudogene TRBV3-2) and TRBJ1-6; D may be TRBD1 (5 bases). Deletions cut 3 bases from V and 11 bases from J, with 14 bases between. The CDR3 totals 14 residues. Germline V gene sequence: CDR1 LGHDT, CDR2 YNNKEL (reference sequence). The CDR3, as DNA: TGTGCCAGCAGCCAGACGGGCCCAGGGACACCCCTCCACTTT. Amino acids: CASSQTGPGTPLHF.

This rearrangement joins TRBV10-1 to TRBJ2-5; 8 positions agree with TRBD1. This CDR3 contains 15 residues. Trimming took 2 bases from V and 5 from J; bases not matched to a gene: 7. Germline CDR1 WNHNN, CDR2 SYGVQD (reference sequence). The DNA of the CDR3 is TGCGCCAGCAGTGAGATGGCAGGGGGCCGGGAGACCCAGTACTTC. This encodes CASSEMAGGRETQYF.

A single count supports this clone. The chain carries TRBV10-2 and TRBJ1-1; D not resolved. The V and J ends lost 1 base and 0 bases respectively, with 6 bases between them. The V gene's germline CDR1 is WSHSY and CDR2 SAAADI. The CDR3 is 14 amino acids. CDR3: CASSEYYMNTEAFF. The CDR3, as DNA: TGCGCCAGCAGTGAGTACTACATGAACACTGAAGCTTTCTTT.

The chain's CDR3 is CASSPKDRRVAFF. The CDR3 DNA reads as TGTGCCAGCAGCCCGAAGGACAGGAGGGTAGCTTTCTTT. The gene calls are TRBV5-8 and TRBJ1-1; TRBD1 matches 7 bases. CDR3 size: 13 residues. V lost 4 bases, J lost 10 bases, and 10 bases stayed unmatched. Germline CDR1 and CDR2: SGHTS and YDEGEE.

The chain carries TRBV6-5 and TRBJ2-7; TRBD2 is a possible D gene (6 bases). This CDR3 is built from 13 residues. The germline V gene has CDR1 MNHEY and CDR2 SVGAGI. Trimming removed 9 bases at V and 0 bases at J, with 12 bases between. CDR3 in amino acids: CASWGLDSYEQYF. CDR3 in DNA: TGTGCCAGTTGGGGACTCGACTCCTACGAGCAGTACTTC.

The V and J genes are TRBV30 and TRBJ2-2, with TRBD1 as a possible D gene (6 bases). The V and J ends lost 3 bases and 6 bases respectively, with 11 bases between them. The V gene's germline CDR1 is GTSNPN and CDR2 SVGIG (reference sequence). This CDR3 region has 13 residues. The CDR3 reads CAWRIEGAGELFF. Here the CDR3 DNA reads TGTGCCTGGAGGATAGAGGGGGCCGGGGAGCTGTTTTTT.

This clone was found once. The chain recombines TRBV7-9 with TRBJ1-2; D possibly corresponds to TRBD1 (5 bases). Trimming pared 0 bases from V and 3 bases from J, leaving 5 bases between. The CDR3 is 13 amino acids. CDR1 and CDR2 from the germline V gene are SEHNR and FQNEAQ (reference sequence). The CDR3 region has the DNA TGTGCCAGCAGCTTAGCAGGGGACTATGGCTACACCTTC. Its translation: CASSLAGDYGYTF.

V and J are TRBV10-2 and TRBJ2-7; TRBD1 matches 10 bases. The CDR3 contains 14 residues. V shed 4 bases and J 3 bases; nucleotides not matched to a gene: 3. Germline V lookup: CDR1 WSHSY, CDR2 SAAADI. The CDR3 coding sequence is TGCGCCAGCAGTGGGACAGGGGGGCACTACGAGCAGTACTTC. Translating gives CASSGTGGHYEQYF.

V and J are TRBV6-5 and TRBJ2-3, with TRBD1 matching over 8 bases. This CDR3 is 16 amino acids long. Trimming at V came to 2 bases and at J to 6 bases, leaving 10 bases not matched to a gene. CDR1 and CDR2 from the germline V gene are MNHEY and SVGAGI. In DNA form, the CDR3 reads TGTGCCAGCAGTTACGGTCCGGGACAGGCAATGGATACGCAGTATTTT. Translated, it gives CASSYGPGQAMDTQYF.

This rearrangement joins TRBV6-5 to TRBJ1-2; 7 nucleotides align to TRBD1. Per the germline V gene, CDR1 is MNHEY and CDR2 is SVGAGI. V dropped 8 bases and J dropped 1; count of bases not matched to a gene: 10. The CDR3 has 15 amino acids. The CDR3 coding sequence is TGTGCCAGCGGCATGAGAGGACAGGTTAACTATGGCTACACCTTC. This translates into CASGMRGQVNYGYTF.

V and J are TRBV3-1 (or the pseudogene TRBV3-2) and TRBJ2-7; D gene uncertain. CDR3 length equals 13 residues. V was cut by 2 bases and J by 2 bases, with 7 bases left in between. The germline CDR1 and CDR2 sequences are LGHDT and YNNKEL (reference sequence). This chain's CDR3 is CASSQTPAYEQYF. The CDR3 DNA follows: TGTGCCAGCAGCCAAACGCCAGCCTACGAGCAGTACTTC.

This clone showed up just a few times. The CDR3 sequence: CASTLFGGSNQPQHF. DNA of the CDR3: TGTGCCAGTACCCTGTTCGGGGGTAGCAATCAGCCCCAGCATTTT. V and J are TRBV19 and TRBJ1-5; a weak D match, TRBD1 (5 bases). V shed 7 bases and J shed 0 bases, with 13 bases lying between them. CDR1 is LNHDA and CDR2 is SQIVND in the germline V gene (reference sequence). This CDR3 contains 15 residues.

The chain combines TRBV30 with TRBJ2-3, with 11 nucleotides matching TRBD2. V gave up 4 bases and J gave up 2 bases; unmatched junction bases: 14. The CDR3 has 18 amino acids. Per germline, CDR1 GTSNPN and CDR2 SVGIG (reference sequence). For the CDR3, the DNA is TGTGCCTGGAACGTACTAGCGGGGGTCCGGAGGATCACAGATACGCAGTATTTT. Encoded protein: CAWNVLAGVRRITDTQYF.

J is TRBJ2-2 and V is TRBV19, with 8 positions matching TRBD2. Germline lookup yields CDR1 LNHDA and CDR2 SQIVND (reference sequence). The V segment lost 3 bases and the J segment 0 bases; nucleotides outside the gene matches: 9. This CDR3 has 18 amino acids. CDR3 sequence: CASSIGWLAGANTGELFF. Written as DNA, the CDR3 is TGTGCCAGTAGTATCGGTTGGCTAGCGGGCGCGAACACCGGGGAGCTGTTTTTT.

This chain connects TRBV6-5 to TRBJ2-7, with no clear D. CDR1 is MNHEY, CDR2 SVGAGI, per germline. Trimming took off 0 bases at V and 3 bases at J, with 6 bases between the two ends. This CDR3 has 13 amino acids. The CDR3 sequence: CASSYSVSYEQYF. The CDR3 bases are TGTGCCAGCAGTTACTCCGTCAGCTACGAGCAGTACTTC.

The chain carries TRBV3-1 (or the pseudogene TRBV3-2) and TRBJ1-6; 8 positions match TRBD1. Germline values: CDR1 LGHDT, CDR2 YNNKEL (reference sequence). Losses at the gene ends were 1 base for V and 4 bases for J; bases not matched to a gene: 6. The CDR3 extends over 17 amino acids. CDR3 coding DNA: TGTGCCAGCAGCCAAGCGGCAGGGGGCCCTTATAATTCACCCCTCCACTTT. The encoded protein is CASSQAAGGPYNSPLHF.

The rearrangement joins TRBV4-2 to TRBJ2-7, with D perhaps TRBD1 (6 bases). The germline gives CDR1 LGHNA, CDR2 YNFKEQ. The CDR3 spans 16 residues. V was clipped by 1 base and J by 0 bases, with 13 bases between them. CDR3 loop: CASSQARTVSSYEQYF. CDR3 nucleotides: TGTGCCAGCAGCCAAGCTCGGACAGTCTCCTCCTACGAGCAGTACTTC.

There are a few counts of this clone. This chain uses TRBV4-2 with TRBJ1-2, with TRBD1 matching over 8 bases. Germline V gene lookup returns CDR1 LGHNA and CDR2 YNFKEQ. Trimming took 0 bases from V and 8 from J; bases not matched to a gene: 8. The CDR3 totals 15 residues. The CDR3 coding sequence is TGTGCCAGCAGCCAAGATCGGGACAGGCCTTGGGGCTACACCTTC. Its protein is CASSQDRDRPWGYTF.

The chain uses TRBV5-1 and TRBJ2-7; 9 nucleotides align to TRBD2. The V gene's germline CDR1 is SGHRS and CDR2 YFSETQ. With 0 bases clipped from V and 4 bases from J, the junction kept 11 bases outside the gene matches. The CDR3 runs to 17 residues. The DNA of the CDR3 is TGCGCCAGCAGCTTGGTCGCTGGGGCGGGGGGGCAATACGAGCAGTACTTC. Amino acids: CASSLVAGAGGQYEQYF. The entire variable domain, with the rest obtained from reference TRBV5-1 and TRBJ2-7, is as follows: KAGVTQTPRYLIKTRGQQVTLSCSPISGHRSVSWYQQTPGQGLQFLFEYFSETQRNKGNFPGRFSGRQFSNSRSEMNVSTLELGDSALYLCASSLVAGAGGQYEQYFGPGTRLTVT.

The chain carries TRBV18 and TRBJ1-1, with D possibly TRBD1 on 6 matching bases. The V gene's germline CDR1 is KGHSH and CDR2 LQKENI. The CDR3 consists of 15 residues. Trimming took 3 bases from V and 7 from J, leaving 18 bases between them. CDR3 sequence: CASSPLQGAADEAFF. The CDR3 nucleotides read TGTGCCAGCTCACCTCTACAGGGTGCAGCCGATGAAGCTTTCTTT.

The V and J genes are TRBV2 and TRBJ2-7, with 9 bases matching TRBD1. V lost 11 bases to trimming and J lost 1 base; unmatched junction nucleotides: 3. The CDR3 consists of 12 residues. The germline CDR1 and CDR2 sequences are SNHLY and FYNNEI. CDR3 in amino acids: CAGQGFSYEQYF. Written as DNA, the CDR3 is TGTGCCGGACAGGGGTTTTCCTACGAGCAGTACTTC.

As concerns this clone: The same CDR3 also results from other DNA sequences found in this sample. The chain joins TRBV12-3 or TRBV12-4 to TRBJ2-5; D possibly corresponds to TRBD2 (6 bases). The V gene lost 3 bases and the J gene lost 4 bases, with 6 bases spanning the gap. The CDR3 is 12 residues long. The CDR3 DNA sequence: TGTGCCAGCAGTTTTAGCGGAGAGACCCAGTACTTC. Translated: CASSFSGETQYF.

The chain couples TRBV7-9 to TRBJ2-1, with D possibly matching TRBD2 (6 bases). Germline loops: CDR1 SEHNR, CDR2 FQNEAQ (reference sequence). The CDR3 extends over 18 amino acids. V dropped 1 base and J dropped 0 bases, with 16 bases sitting between them. This CDR3 reads CASSLGRGGASSYNEQFF. The CDR3 region has the DNA TGTGCCAGCAGCTTAGGTCGGGGCGGGGCAAGCTCCTACAATGAGCAGTTCTTC. Based on the CDR3 plus reference TRBV7-9 and TRBJ2-1, the full variable domain is DTGVSQNPRHKITKRGQNVTFRCDPISEHNRLYWYRQTLGQGPEFLTYFQNEAQLEKSRLLSDRFSAERPKGSFSTLEIQRTEQGDSAMYLCASSLGRGGASSYNEQFFGPGTRLTVL.

CDR3 residues: CASSQKAGIGTDTQYF. DNA of the CDR3: TGTGCCAGCAGCCAGAAAGCGGGGATCGGCACAGATACGCAGTATTTT. The chain is built from TRBV4-2 and TRBJ2-3, with 7 bases fitting TRBD2. Germline CDR1 LGHNA, CDR2 YNFKEQ. The CDR3 is 16 amino acids. Germline trimming cut 3 bases from V and 1 base from J; bases unmatched to any gene: 7.

The J gene is TRBJ2-3, the V gene TRBV2, with 8 bases matching TRBD1. Looked up from germline, CDR1 is SNHLY and CDR2 is FYNNEI. CDR3 length: 14 amino acids. The ends lost 7 bases at V and 4 bases at J; junction bases unmatched: 7. The CDR3 coding sequence is TGTGCCAGCATTAATACAGGGGGACCAGATACGCAGTATTTT. Residues: CASINTGGPDTQYF. The full variable domain, its missing parts supplied by reference TRBV2 and TRBJ2-3, is EPEVTQTPSHQVTQMGQEVILRCVPISNHLYFYWYRQILGQKVEFLVSFYNNEISEKSEIFDDQFSVERPDGSNFTLKIRSTKLEDSAMYFCASINTGGPDTQYFGPGTRLTVL.

This sequence joins TRBV7-6 and TRBJ1-1; a weak D match, TRBD1 (5 bases). The CDR3 runs to 13 residues. Trimming stripped 2 bases from V and 6 bases from J, with 10 bases between. In germline, CDR1 is SGHVS, CDR2 FNYEAQ. CDR3 bases: TGTGCCAGCAGCTTAACAGGACGTTCTGAAGCTTTCTTT. It codes for CASSLTGRSEAFF.

The chain carries TRBV30 and TRBJ2-2, with D perhaps TRBD1 (5 bases). Germline V gene sequence: CDR1 GTSNPN, CDR2 SVGIG (reference sequence). The CDR3 is 12 residues long. Trimming left V 1 base short and J 6 bases short, with 6 bases between. The DNA of the CDR3 is TGTGCCTGGAGTGGGACACCCGGGGAGCTGTTTTTT. Its protein product is CAWSGTPGELFF.